This is a list of T cell receptor beta chains from one sample in a study of Graves' ophthalmopathy and Graves' hyperthyroidism. MiXCR, applied by TCRdb to the multiplex PCR reads, yields one record per CDR3 protein. The sample has hundreds of thousands of distinct CDR3 sequences, about 20% seen once. Sequences were obtained from peripheral blood. All receptors derive from a woman aged 18-35 years with stable Graves' hyperthyroidism. Some clones in this sample may be carry-over from other donors' samples. CDR3s include the opening cysteine and the closing phenylalanine or tryptophan. A D gene is named only where the DNA matches it firmly. Expanded clones get a size class; other rows say once, few or many, or leave the size out.

j_call	v_call	d_call	clone_size	cdr3_nt	cdr3_aa
TRBJ1-2	TRBV15	-	once	TGTGCCACCAGCACGACCCCCGGAAGCCACTATGGCTACACCTTC	CATSTTPGSHYGYTF
TRBJ1-5	TRBV20-1	TRBD1	-	TGCAGTGCTCACAGGGGAAGCAATCAGCCCCAGCGTTTT	CSAHRGSNQPQRF
TRBJ2-1	TRBV7-3	TRBD1	-	TGTGCCAGCAGCGAAGGACAGGGGAAAGGCGAGCAGTTCTTC	CASSEGQGKGEQFF
TRBJ2-2	TRBV6-2/TRBV6-3	TRBD1	-	TGTGCCAGCACCCAGGGACAGGTCGACACCGGGGAGCTGTTTTTT	CASTQGQVDTGELFF
TRBJ1-6	TRBV6-5	-	many	TGTGCCAGCAGTTACTCGCTAGTTGGAGATTCACCCCTCCACTTT	CASSYSLVGDSPLHF
TRBJ1-2	TRBV6-1	-	many	TGTGCCAGCAGTGAAGACTTGGACAGTTATGGCTACACCTTC	CASSEDLDSYGYTF
TRBJ2-7	TRBV3-1	-	-	TGTGCCAGCAGCCAACTCAGGGGATCCTACGAGCAGTACTTC	CASSQLRGSYEQYF
TRBJ1-6	TRBV20-1	-	-	TGCAGTGCTAGAGTGTCCGGGCTGGACTATAATTCACCCCTCCACTTT	CSARVSGLDYNSPLHF
TRBJ2-5	TRBV29-1	-	many	TGCAGCGTTGAGGGGGCGGGTGAGACCCAGTACTTC	CSVEGAGETQYF
TRBJ1-2	TRBV6-5	-	many	TGTGCCAGCAGTTACAGGGATGTCGGCTATGGCTACACCTTC	CASSYRDVGYGYTF
TRBJ2-7	TRBV27	-	-	TGTGCCAGCAGCTCCACTTCGCCTCCCTACGAGCAGTACTTC	CASSSTSPPYEQYF
TRBJ1-2	TRBV12-3/TRBV12-4	-	many	TGTGCCAGCAGTCCAGACACCGCATTGGACTATGGCTACACCTTC	CASSPDTALDYGYTF
TRBJ2-7	TRBV5-1	-	many	TGCGCCAGCAGCTTCAACCAGGCCGAGCAGTACTTC	CASSFNQAEQYF
TRBJ2-7	TRBV19	TRBD2	many	TGTGCCAGTAGTATAGGGCGGGGGGCCGTCTACGAGCAGTACTTC	CASSIGRGAVYEQYF
TRBJ2-7	TRBV6-2/TRBV6-3	-	-	TGTGCCAGCAGTTACCGGGACCTAGCCTACGAGCAGTACTTC	CASSYRDLAYEQYF
TRBJ1-1	TRBV6-1	-	many	TGTGCCAGCAGTGAAGCTGAGAATAGTGAAGCTTTCTTT	CASSEAENSEAFF
TRBJ2-2	TRBV7-9	-	few	TGTGCCAGCAGCTTGCTTGAGACCGGGGAGCTGTTTTTT	CASSLLETGELFF
TRBJ1-1	TRBV30	-	many	TGTGCCTGGAGGGAGGAAACTGAAGCTTTCTTT	CAWREETEAFF
TRBJ1-5	TRBV15	-	many	TGTGCCACCAGCAGAGATCGGGCGGGGGCCAATCAGCCCCAGCATTTT	CATSRDRAGANQPQHF
TRBJ2-2	TRBV12-5	TRBD2	-	TGTGCTAGTGGTCGGTTTAGCGGGGGGGCGGGTGCGAACACCGGGGAGCTGTTTTTT	CASGRFSGGAGANTGELFF
TRBJ1-5	TRBV6-2/TRBV6-3	-	many	TGTGCCATACGGGAGTTTAGCAATCAGCCCCAGCATTTT	CAIREFSNQPQHF
TRBJ1-3	TRBV2	-	many	TGTGCCAGCAGGGGACCCGAGATCAACTCTGGAAACACCATATATTTT	CASRGPEINSGNTIYF